These T cell receptor beta chains were read from a single sample in a study of T-cell memory formation after mild COVID-19. One entry per CDR3 protein results from TCRdb running MiXCR on the 5' RACE reads. The sample carries around 510,000 distinct CDR3 sequences, 20% to 25% recorded once. The source material was PBMCs or a T cell subset sorted from them (not recorded which). The receptors here all came from an adult woman who had mild COVID-19 (a few samples of this study predate the infection). Cell type and time point are not known. Both conserved end residues are part of each CDR3. A D gene is named only where the DNA matches it firmly. Expanded clones are given a class, and other clones once, few, many or no size at all.

>16|.|TRBD1|TRBV6-6|TRBJ2-3
CASSYLGQGGTDTQYF
TGTGCCAGCAGTTACCTGGGACAGGGCGGCACAGATACGCAGTATTTT
>20|few|TRBD2|TRBV4-2|TRBJ2-2
CASSQDSLIAGEVNTGELFF
TGTGCCAGCAGCCAAGATAGTTTAATAGCGGGAGAAGTCAACACCGGGGAGCTGTTTTTT
>13|.|.|TRBV29-1|TRBJ1-5
CSAEEGSNQPQHF
TGCAGCGCTGAGGAGGGGAGCAATCAGCCCCAGCATTTT
>15|few|.|TRBV2|TRBJ1-1
CASSEGFVPNTEAFF
TGTGCCAGCAGTGAAGGGTTCGTCCCGAACACTGAAGCTTTCTTT
>15|.|.|TRBV6-5|TRBJ2-3
CASSQFSALADTQYF
TGTGCCAGCAGTCAATTTTCCGCTTTGGCAGATACGCAGTATTTT
>15|few|TRBD1|TRBV6-5|TRBJ2-5
CASSREDRGQETQYF
TGTGCCAGCAGCCGGGAGGACAGGGGGCAAGAGACCCAGTACTTC
>14|few|TRBD1|TRBV24-1|TRBJ2-6
CATAGQAGANVLTF
TGTGCCACCGCGGGACAGGCCGGGGCCAACGTCCTGACTTTC
>13|.|.|TRBV20-1|TRBJ1-1
CSAWNDRNTEAFF
TGCAGTGCCTGGAACGACAGGAACACTGAAGCTTTCTTT
>18|.|TRBD2|TRBV7-9|TRBJ2-7
CASSLTGPTSALYYEQYF
TGTGCCAGCAGCTTAACCGGCCCAACTAGCGCGTTATACTACGAGCAGTACTTC
>16|.|TRBD2|TRBV7-9|TRBJ2-7
CASSSPDLAAGYEQYF
TGTGCCAGCAGCTCCCCTGATCTAGCGGCAGGCTACGAGCAGTACTTC
>15|.|TRBD1|TRBV19|TRBJ2-2
CASGRTGANTGELFF
TGTGCCTCCGGACGGACAGGGGCGAACACCGGGGAGCTGTTTTTT
>13|many|.|TRBV7-6|TRBJ2-1
CASSFVRADPQFF
TGTGCCAGCAGCTTTGTGAGGGCCGACCCACAGTTCTTC
>16|.|TRBD1|TRBV14|TRBJ1-1
CASSQDLQGAWAEAFF
TGTGCCAGCAGCCAAGATCTCCAGGGGGCATGGGCTGAAGCTTTCTTT
>13|many|.|TRBV9|TRBJ2-7
CASSNDGPYEQYF
TGTGCCAGCAGCAACGACGGCCCCTACGAGCAGTACTTC
>13|.|TRBD1|TRBV11-3|TRBJ1-1
CASSSQQGAKTFF
TGTGCCAGCAGCTCCCAACAGGGGGCGAAGACTTTCTTT
>15|.|TRBD2|TRBV7-9|TRBJ2-7
CASSPPSGRGNEQYF
TGTGCCAGCAGCCCCCCCAGCGGGAGGGGTAACGAGCAGTACTTC
>17|many|TRBD1|TRBV20-1|TRBJ2-3
CSANSRGGRQGADTQYF
TGCAGTGCTAACTCCCGGGGGGGCCGACAGGGGGCGGATACGCAGTATTTT
>13|.|.|TRBV5-6|TRBJ1-1
CASSLSWGTEAFF
TGTGCCAGCAGCTTGAGTTGGGGGACTGAAGCTTTCTTT
>14|few|.|TRBV24-1|TRBJ1-5
CATSDLSKAGPQHF
TGTGCCACCAGTGATTTGTCCAAAGCGGGGCCCCAGCATTTT
>13|.|TRBD2|TRBV24-1|TRBJ2-1
CATTGGFHNEQFF
TGTGCCACCACCGGGGGGTTTCACAATGAGCAGTTCTTC
>18|many|TRBD2|TRBV6-2/TRBV6-3|TRBJ2-1
CASSYAWVTSGRPNEQFF
TGTGCCAGCAGTTACGCTTGGGTGACTAGCGGGAGACCCAATGAGCAGTTCTTC
>16|few|TRBD2|TRBV7-9|TRBJ2-5
CASSLERGLAEETQYF
TGTGCCAGCAGCTTAGAGCGTGGACTAGCCGAAGAGACCCAGTACTTC
>10|.|.|TRBV19|TRBJ1-5
CASNNQPQHF
TGTGCCAGTAATAATCAGCCCCAGCATTTT
>11|.|.|TRBV7-3|TRBJ1-2
CASSADVSYTF
TGTGCCAGCAGCGCCGACGTCAGCTACACCTTC
>16|.|TRBD1|TRBV15|TRBJ2-3
CATSRPTGVGKGTQYF
TGTGCCACCAGCAGACCTACAGGGGTAGGCAAGGGTACGCAGTATTTT
>15|.|.|TRBV6-2/TRBV6-3|TRBJ1-5
CASSYPGGSNQPQHF
TGTGCCAGCAGTTACCCCGGGGGAAGCAATCAGCCCCAGCATTTT
>15|.|TRBD2|TRBV5-1|TRBJ2-5
CASSLGSGGAETQYF
TGCGCCAGCAGCTTGGGTAGCGGGGGTGCTGAGACCCAGTACTTC
>15|.|TRBD1|TRBV6-2/TRBV6-3|TRBJ1-5
CASSTGQGRNQPQHF
TGTGCCAGCAGTACAGGACAGGGACGAAATCAGCCCCAGCATTTT
>13|.|TRBD2|TRBV6-6|TRBJ2-5
CASHSGGGETQYF
TGTGCCAGCCATAGCGGGGGCGGAGAGACCCAGTACTTC
>14|few|TRBD2|TRBV24-1|TRBJ2-1
CATGGESSYNEQFF
TGTGCCACCGGGGGGGAGAGCTCCTACAATGAGCAGTTCTTC
>12|.|TRBD1|TRBV7-8|TRBJ2-1
CASSSQGASQFF
TGTGCCAGCAGCTCCCAGGGGGCTTCACAGTTCTTC
>17|few|.|TRBV20-1|TRBJ2-3
CSARGPDRDGATDTQYF
TGCAGTGCTAGAGGCCCCGACCGGGACGGGGCGACGGATACGCAGTATTTT
>15|many|TRBD2|TRBV5-5|TRBJ2-7
CASSFLGGDSYEQYF
TGTGCCAGCAGCTTTCTCGGGGGGGATTCCTACGAGCAGTACTTC
>17|.|TRBD1|TRBV6-2/TRBV6-3|TRBJ2-7
CASSYGGSGTGTYEQYF
TGTGCCAGCAGTTACGGGGGTTCCGGGACAGGAACCTACGAGCAGTACTTC
>17|.|TRBD1|TRBV4-1|TRBJ2-3
CASSQVPDRASTDTQYF
TGCGCCAGCAGCCAAGTCCCCGACAGGGCAAGCACAGATACGCAGTATTTT
>15|many|TRBD2|TRBV20-1|TRBJ2-1
CSVPTSGASYNEQFF
TGCAGTGTTCCTACTAGCGGGGCCTCCTACAATGAGCAGTTCTTC
>18|many|TRBD1|TRBV5-6|TRBJ2-7
CASSLGDSTLSGSYEQYF
TGTGCCAGCAGCTTGGGGGACAGTACCCTGAGCGGCTCCTACGAGCAGTACTTC
>14|few|.|TRBV6-2/TRBV6-3|TRBJ2-1
CASSSLLSVNEQFF
TGTGCCAGCAGTTCCCTCCTGTCTGTCAATGAGCAGTTCTTC
>14|few|TRBD1|TRBV6-5|TRBJ1-1
CASSTRGGYTEAFF
TGTGCCAGCAGTACCAGGGGGGGATACACTGAAGCTTTCTTT
>13|once|.|TRBV7-9|TRBJ1-2
CAGSEGQVYGYTF
TGTGCCGGCAGCGAGGGGCAAGTTTATGGCTACACCTTC
>17|many|.|TRBV5-5|TRBJ2-3
CASSLGPYRFLTDTQYF
TGTGCCAGCAGCTTGGGTCCGTACCGGTTCCTCACAGATACGCAGTATTTT
>14|few|.|TRBV4-2|TRBJ1-1
CASSPNGGRTEAFF
TGTGCCAGCAGCCCAAACGGGGGGAGAACTGAAGCTTTCTTT
>18|many|TRBD1|TRBV7-3|TRBJ2-1
CASSSRLTGTGAYNEQFF
TGTGCCAGCAGCTCCCGCCTTACCGGGACAGGGGCCTACAATGAGCAGTTCTTC
>14|few|TRBD1|TRBV5-1|TRBJ2-2
CASSFTGGVGELFF
TGCGCCAGCAGCTTTACAGGGGGCGTCGGGGAGCTGTTTTTT
>13|many|.|TRBV12-3/TRBV12-4|TRBJ2-7
CASSPGSIYEQYF
TGTGCCAGCAGCCCTGGGTCTATATACGAGCAGTACTTC
>16|.|.|TRBV6-2/TRBV6-3|TRBJ1-1
CASSYGRSGWNTEAFF
TGTGCCAGCAGTTACGGTCGATCAGGGTGGAACACTGAAGCTTTCTTT
>14|.|.|TRBV7-9|TRBJ2-3
CASSSALAPDTQYF
TGTGCCAGCAGCTCCGCGCTAGCGCCGGATACGCAGTATTTT
>14|.|.|TRBV9|TRBJ2-1
CASMPGQGGNEQFF
TGTGCCAGCATGCCGGGGCAGGGGGGCAATGAGCAGTTCTTC
>16|few|.|TRBV12-3/TRBV12-4|TRBJ1-6
CASSFSAESYNSPLHF
TGTGCCAGCAGTTTCTCAGCGGAGTCCTATAATTCACCCCTCCACTTT
>11|.|.|TRBV29-1|TRBJ1-2
CSVGSNYGYTF
TGCAGCGTTGGCAGTAACTATGGCTACACCTTC
>16|.|.|TRBV6-2/TRBV6-3|TRBJ2-7
CASSWGSGTSGNEKYF
.
>14|few|.|TRBV7-9|TRBJ1-2
CASSPTGTNYGYTF
TGTGCCAGCAGCCCGACCGGGACTAACTATGGCTACACCTTC
>15|.|TRBD1|TRBV7-7|TRBJ2-5
CASSFARGPRETQYF
TGTGCTAGCAGCTTCGCGAGGGGGCCGAGGGAGACCCAGTACTTC
>13|few|.|TRBV12-3/TRBV12-4|TRBJ2-7
CAVSGRGSYEQYF
TGTGCCGTCAGCGGCCGTGGCTCCTACGAGCAGTACTTC
>12|few|.|TRBV13|TRBJ2-1
CASSHTRDEQFF
TGTGCCAGCAGCCACACGAGGGATGAGCAGTTCTTC
>14|few|.|TRBV3-1|TRBJ2-3
CASSHSTRTDTQYF
TGTGCCAGCAGCCATTCCACGAGGACAGATACGCAGTATTTT
>15|.|.|TRBV5-5|TRBJ2-5
CASSSRTTWGETQYF
TGTGCCAGCAGCTCTCGGACTACCTGGGGGGAGACCCAGTACTTC
>13|few|TRBD1|TRBV20-1|TRBJ1-5
CSARGDRDQPQHF
TGCAGTGCTAGAGGAGACAGGGACCAGCCCCAGCATTTT
>15|.|TRBD2|TRBV5-1|TRBJ2-3
CASSHKTSGSDTQYF
TGCGCCAGCAGTCACAAGACTAGCGGGAGTGATACGCAGTATTTT
>16|.|TRBD1|TRBV6-4|TRBJ1-2
CASSDEGALDSYGYTF
TGTGCCAGCAGTGACGAGGGGGCGTTGGATAGCTATGGCTACACCTTC